One sample yielded the 11 T cell receptor beta chains listed below, sequenced in a study of T-cell memory formation after mild COVID-19. TCRdb passed the 5' RACE reads through MiXCR, listing each CDR3 protein once. The sample carries about 110,000 distinct CDR3 sequences, 15% to 20% recorded once. Sequencing was performed on PBMCs or a T cell subset sorted from them (not recorded which). The source is a man between 18 and 35 years old who had mild COVID-19 (a few samples of this study predate the infection). Cell type and time point are not known.

This clonotype was detected many times. J is TRBJ2-5 and V is TRBV12-3 or TRBV12-4, with D possibly being TRBD1 or TRBD2 (5 bases each). This CDR3 spans 13 amino acids. The germline V and J ends were trimmed by 3 bases and 5 bases, with 10 bases remaining between them. The CDR3 protein is CASSFWGGETQYF. The CDR3 bases are TGTGCCAGCAGTTTTTGGGGCGGGGAGACCCAGTACTTC.

There are a few counts of this clonotype. The chain employs TRBV12-3 or TRBV12-4 and TRBJ1-2; 7 bases are shared with TRBD1. V trimming: 6 bases; J trimming: 0 bases; junction bases outside the gene matches: 7. This CDR3 region has 15 residues. Here the CDR3 reads CASSHSDRPNYGYTF. The CDR3 DNA reads TGTGCCAGCAGCCATTCGGACAGGCCTAACTATGGCTACACCTTC.

The CDR3 nucleotides read TGTGCCACCAGCAGCTCCGGGACGCCTTATGGCATTCAGTACTTC. Protein: CATSSSGTPYGIQYF. V is TRBV15 and J is TRBJ2-4, with D perhaps matching TRBD1 or TRBD2 (5 bases each). CDR1 LNHNV and CDR2 YYDKDF come from the germline V gene (reference sequence). The CDR3 contains 15 residues. The V end was cut by 3 bases, the J end by 9 bases, with 18 bases between.

This clonotype appeared a few times. The chain uses TRBV7-2 and TRBJ2-6, with a possible D match to TRBD2 (5 bases). This CDR3 has 16 amino acids. Germline V lookup: CDR1 SGHTA, CDR2 FQGNSA. V lost 7 bases to trimming and J lost 0 bases, with 13 bases between them. CDR3 amino acids: CASTEGVRSGANVLTF. The CDR3 coding sequence is TGTGCCAGCACCGAGGGTGTCCGCTCTGGGGCCAACGTCCTGACTTTC. Drawing the rest from reference TRBV7-2 and TRBJ2-6, the complete variable domain is GAGVSQSPSNKVTEKGKDVELRCDPISGHTALYWYRQSLGQGLEFLIYFQGNSAPDKSGLPSDRFSAERTGGSVSTLTIQRTQQEDSAVYLCASTEGVRSGANVLTFGAGSRLTVL.

This clonotype was picked up a small number of times. The chain employs TRBV5-1 and TRBJ2-3; D is possibly TRBD1 (5 bases). The CDR3 is 13 amino acids. Germline lookup yields CDR1 SGHRS and CDR2 YFSETQ. V was pared by 1 base and J by 6 bases, with 9 bases between. The CDR3 nucleotides read TGCGCCAGCAGCTTGCCCGCAGGGGATACGCAGTATTTT. Residues: CASSLPAGDTQYF.

This clonotype was found a few times. The V call is TRBV11-2, the J call TRBJ2-3, with D perhaps matching TRBD2 (5 bases). The CDR3 runs to 17 residues. Trimming removed 5 bases at V and 0 bases at J, with 18 bases between. Looked up from germline, CDR1 is SGHAT and CDR2 is FQNNGV. CDR3 bases: TGTGCCAGCAGCCGGGGTGTGAGCGGCGTGAGCACAGATACGCAGTATTTT. Translating gives CASSRGVSGVSTDTQYF.

This clonotype was counted a few times. The CDR3 DNA reads as TGTGCCAGCAGCCAATCCCCCGACAGGGTGAACATTCAGTACTTC. Protein: CASSQSPDRVNIQYF. The gene calls are TRBV3-1 and TRBJ2-4, with TRBD1 matching 7 bases. V gave up 2 bases and J gave up 7 bases; unmatched junction bases: 8. Germline lookup yields CDR1 LGHDT and CDR2 YNNKEL (reference sequence). CDR3 length equals 15 residues.

The sample holds a few counts of this clonotype. V is TRBV7-3 and J is TRBJ1-5; 10 bases align to TRBD1. V trimming: 5 bases; J trimming: 6 bases; junction bases outside the gene matches: 1. This CDR3 region has 13 residues. The germline gives CDR1 SGHTA, CDR2 FQGTGA. The CDR3 DNA reads as TGTGCCAGCAGCCGGACAGGGGGTCAGCCCCAGCATTTT. The encoded protein is CASSRTGGQPQHF.

The chain recombines TRBV10-2 with TRBJ2-3, with D possibly called TRBD1 or TRBD2 (6 bases each). This CDR3 comprises 14 residues. V gave up 2 bases and J gave up 5 bases, with 11 bases separating them. Germline lookup yields CDR1 WSHSY and CDR2 SAAADI. The CDR3 sequence: CASSERGAGDTQYF. The CDR3 DNA is TGCGCCAGCAGTGAGAGGGGGGCCGGAGATACGCAGTATTTT.

This clonotype was observed a few times. This chain joins TRBV11-1 and TRBJ1-1; the D is unclear. The CDR3 length is 11 residues. The germline gives CDR1 SGHAT, CDR2 FQDESV (reference sequence). Trimming removed 5 bases from V and 8 bases from J, with 9 bases in between. Written as DNA, the CDR3 is TGTGCCAGCAGCCTCCAGCAGGAAGCTTTCTTT. It encodes CASSLQQEAFF.

The rearrangement links TRBV4-3 to TRBJ1-3; D uncertain. CDR3 length equals 15 residues. The V gene's germline CDR1 is LGHNA and CDR2 YSLEER. Trimming removed 0 bases from V and 4 bases from J, with 10 bases in between. The CDR3 reads CASSQDWGIGNTIYF. For the CDR3, the DNA is TGCGCCAGCAGCCAAGATTGGGGTATCGGAAACACCATATATTTT.